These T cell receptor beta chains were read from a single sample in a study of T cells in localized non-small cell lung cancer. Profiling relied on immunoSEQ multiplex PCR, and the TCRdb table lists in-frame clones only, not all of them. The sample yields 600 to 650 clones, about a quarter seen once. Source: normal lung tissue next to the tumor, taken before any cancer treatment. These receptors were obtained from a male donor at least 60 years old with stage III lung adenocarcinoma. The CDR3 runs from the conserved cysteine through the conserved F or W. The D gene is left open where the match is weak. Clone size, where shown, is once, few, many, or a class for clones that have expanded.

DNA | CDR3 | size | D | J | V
TGCGCCAGCAGCTTGGCAGCGGATTCCGGGGAGCTGTTTTTT | CASSLAADSGELFF | . | . | TRBJ2-2 | TRBV5-1
TGTGCCAGCAGCCCAGAAGTGACAGGGCCCTACGAGCAGTACTTC | CASSPEVTGPYEQYF | few | TRBD1 | TRBJ2-7 | TRBV11-3
TGTGCCAGCAGCTTAGAGGCTAGCGAGGCGACAGATACGCAGTATTTT | CASSLEASEATDTQYF | large | . | TRBJ2-3 | TRBV11-3
TGTGCCAGCAGACGGGACCGCTCAATTTACGAGCAGTACTTC | CASRRDRSIYEQYF | few | . | TRBJ2-7 | TRBV6-8
TGTGCCAGCTCACCACTACGGGACGAGCAGTACTTC | CASSPLRDEQYF | once | . | TRBJ2-7 | TRBV18
TGTGCCAGCAGTTACTATGGGGTCAATCAGCCCCAGCATTTT | CASSYYGVNQPQHF | few | . | TRBJ1-5 | TRBV6-8
TGTGCCAGCAGTTACTCAGGGTACGGGGAGCTGTTTTTT | CASSYSGYGELFF | medium-sized | . | TRBJ2-2 | TRBV6-8
TGTGCCAGCTCACCACCGTCACGGGGCAATCAGCCCCAGCATTTT | CASSPPSRGNQPQHF | . | . | TRBJ1-5 | TRBV18
TGTGCCAGCAGCTTGGGGGGTAGCGGAGAGAAAGAGACCCAGTACTTC | CASSLGGSGEKETQYF | . | . | TRBJ2-5 | TRBV11-3
TGTGCCAGCAGTAAACTGGGGGCTGATGAGCAGTTCTTC | CASSKLGADEQFF | large | . | TRBJ2-1 | TRBV6-8
TGTGCCAGCAGTACGGCTGACGATGGGACAGTTAAAGAGACCCAGTACTTC | CASSTADDGTVKETQYF | few | TRBD1 | TRBJ2-5 | TRBV28
TGTGCCAGCAGTCGACAGGGGGTCTTGAAGACCCAGTACTTC | CASSRQGVLKTQYF | . | TRBD1 | TRBJ2-5 | TRBV9
TGTGCCAGTAGTGGAACAGGGGAAGAGACCCAGTACTTC | CASSGTGEETQYF | . | TRBD1 | TRBJ2-5 | TRBV19
TGTGCCAGCTCACTGGGGACCGGAGGGTCGGACACTGAAGCTTTCTTT | CASSLGTGGSDTEAFF | few | . | TRBJ1-1 | TRBV18
TGTGCCAGCAGGGGGTTAGTGAGTGAGCAGTTCTTC | CASRGLVSEQFF | . | . | TRBJ2-1 | TRBV6-8
TGTGCCAGTAGTACCTTGTCTGACAGGGAAAGGTATGGCTACACCTTC | CASSTLSDRERYGYTF | once | TRBD1 | TRBJ1-2 | TRBV19
TGTGCCAGCAGCTTGGACTTGCAGAGCAACTACAATGAGCAGTTCTTC | CASSLDLQSNYNEQFF | . | . | TRBJ2-1 | TRBV11-3
TGCGCCAGCAGCCTGGGGCATATTCCGACAACACTGTTTTTT | CASSLGHIPTTLFF | . | . | TRBJ1-4 | TRBV5-1
TGTGCCAGCAGCTCCACCCGACAGGGGGGCACTGAAGCTTTCTTT | CASSSTRQGGTEAFF | . | TRBD1 | TRBJ1-1 | TRBV11-3
TGTGCCAGCAGTGGGGCCCCTATGAACACTGAAGCTTTCTTT | CASSGAPMNTEAFF | . | . | TRBJ1-1 | TRBV6-8
TGCGCCAGCAGCCCCGGAGGGGGCGCTCACAATGAGCAGTTCTTC | CASSPGGGAHNEQFF | few | . | TRBJ2-1 | TRBV5-1
TGTGCCAGCTCAAGACTTCCGGGACAGGGGAACACTGAAGCTTTCTTT | CASSRLPGQGNTEAFF | . | TRBD1 | TRBJ1-1 | TRBV18
TGCAGCGTTACGGGGTTTTTCCCCTACGAGCAGTACTTC | CSVTGFFPYEQYF | . | . | TRBJ2-7 | TRBV29-1
TGTGCCAGTAGCCTTAGCGTCGCAGTCCGGGAGACCCAGTACTTC | CASSLSVAVRETQYF | . | . | TRBJ2-5 | TRBV19
TGTGCCAGTAGTGCACAGGGAAAATCTGAAGCTTTCTTT | CASSAQGKSEAFF | once | . | TRBJ1-1 | TRBV19
TGTGCCAGCAGCGGGACAGGGACTGGGGCCAACGTCCTGACTTTC | CASSGTGTGANVLTF | few | TRBD1 | TRBJ2-6 | TRBV11-3
TGCAGCGTTGAAGACGGATCGAACACCGGGGAGCTGTTTTTT | CSVEDGSNTGELFF | . | . | TRBJ2-2 | TRBV29-1
TGTGCCAGCAGCTCCACCCTCATGGAAGAGACCCAGTACTTC | CASSSTLMEETQYF | few | . | TRBJ2-5 | TRBV11-3
TGTGCCAGCAGCGACCCCCTAAATTGGGGAAATGAGCAGTTCTTC | CASSDPLNWGNEQFF | . | . | TRBJ2-1 | TRBV9